This entry describes one T cell receptor beta chain. The antigen is undetermined. The data stem from a study of T cell responses to AZD1222 COVID-19 vaccine. Study-wide findings and caveats: Reportedly, close to half of spike-specific TCRs are directed against unmutated variant regions. White British people made up most donors, females outnumbered males, and clonal diversity was possibly underestimated. After the peak T cell response, and only then, were repertoires sampled. Baseline seropositives among AZD1222 recipients totaled only five to seven.

Assay: immunoSEQ multiplex PCR; the TCRdb copy retains only in-frame clones and omits some. Found here are 200,000 or so clones, more than 85% of them singletons; the top ten hold around 1%. V shed 6 bases and J 7 bases; nucleotides not matched to a gene: 8. The CDR3 has 13 amino acids. Per germline, CDR1 MNHEY and CDR2 SVGAGI. The starting material was peripheral blood, obtained on day 0 of MenACWY control vaccination. This chain uses TRBV6-5 with TRBJ1-2; TRBD1 matches 7 bases. The clonotype comes from an adult in good health. CDR3 protein: CASRGTDSIGYTF. CDR3 DNA: TGTGCCAGCAGGGGGACAGATTCTATTGGCTACACCTTC.